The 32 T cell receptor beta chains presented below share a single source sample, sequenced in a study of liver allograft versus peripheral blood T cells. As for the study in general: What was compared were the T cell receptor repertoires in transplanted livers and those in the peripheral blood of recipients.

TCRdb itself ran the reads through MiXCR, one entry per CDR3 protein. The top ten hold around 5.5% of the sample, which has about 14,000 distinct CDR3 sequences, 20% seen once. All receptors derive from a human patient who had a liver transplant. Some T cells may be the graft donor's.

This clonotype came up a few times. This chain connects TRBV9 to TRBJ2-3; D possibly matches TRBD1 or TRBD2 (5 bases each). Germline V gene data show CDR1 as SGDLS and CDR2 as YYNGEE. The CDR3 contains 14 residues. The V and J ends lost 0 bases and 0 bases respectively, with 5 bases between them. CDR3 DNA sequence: TGTGCCAGCAGCGTAGGGGGGAGCACAGATACGCAGTATTTT. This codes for CASSVGGSTDTQYF.

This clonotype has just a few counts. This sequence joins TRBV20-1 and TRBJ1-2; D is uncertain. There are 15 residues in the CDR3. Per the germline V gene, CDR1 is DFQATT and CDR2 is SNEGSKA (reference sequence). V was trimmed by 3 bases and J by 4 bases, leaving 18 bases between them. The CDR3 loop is CSASGVGRAIYGYTF. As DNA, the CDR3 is TGCAGTGCTAGCGGTGTAGGGAGAGCGATCTATGGCTACACCTTC.

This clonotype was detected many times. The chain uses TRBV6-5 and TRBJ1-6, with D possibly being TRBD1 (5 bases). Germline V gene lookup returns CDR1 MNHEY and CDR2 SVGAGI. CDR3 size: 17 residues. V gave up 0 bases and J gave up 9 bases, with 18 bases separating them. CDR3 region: CASSYSRSAAGPSPLHF. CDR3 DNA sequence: TGTGCCAGCAGTTACTCGAGGAGTGCCGCAGGGCCTTCACCCCTCCACTTT.

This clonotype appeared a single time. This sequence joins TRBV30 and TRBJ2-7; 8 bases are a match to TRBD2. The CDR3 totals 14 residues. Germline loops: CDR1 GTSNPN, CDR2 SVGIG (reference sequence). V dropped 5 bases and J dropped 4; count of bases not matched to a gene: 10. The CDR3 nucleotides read TGTGCCTGGCAGGGCGGGGGGAGTAGGTACGAGCAGTACTTC. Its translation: CAWQGGGSRYEQYF.

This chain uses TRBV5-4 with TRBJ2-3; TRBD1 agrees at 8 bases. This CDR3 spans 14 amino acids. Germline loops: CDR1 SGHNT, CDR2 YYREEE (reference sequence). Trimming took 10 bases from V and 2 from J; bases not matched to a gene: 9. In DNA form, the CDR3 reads TGTGCCTGCCGGGACAGGCCTTCCACAGATACGCAGTATTTT. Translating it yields CACRDRPSTDTQYF.

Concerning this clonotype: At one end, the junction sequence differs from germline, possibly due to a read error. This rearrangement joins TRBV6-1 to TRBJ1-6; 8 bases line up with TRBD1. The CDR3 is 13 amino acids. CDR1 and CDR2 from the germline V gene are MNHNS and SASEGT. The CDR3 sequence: CASLDRGNSPHHF. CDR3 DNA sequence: TGTGCCAGCCTTGACAGGGGTAATTCACCCCACCACTTT.

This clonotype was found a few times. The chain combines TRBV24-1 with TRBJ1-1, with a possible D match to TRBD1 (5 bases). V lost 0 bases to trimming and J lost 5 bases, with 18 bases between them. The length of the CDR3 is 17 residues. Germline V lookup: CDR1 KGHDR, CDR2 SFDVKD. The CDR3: CATSDLQRGDPRTEAFF. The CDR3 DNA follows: TGTGCCACCAGTGATTTGCAAAGGGGAGATCCGAGGACTGAAGCTTTCTTT.

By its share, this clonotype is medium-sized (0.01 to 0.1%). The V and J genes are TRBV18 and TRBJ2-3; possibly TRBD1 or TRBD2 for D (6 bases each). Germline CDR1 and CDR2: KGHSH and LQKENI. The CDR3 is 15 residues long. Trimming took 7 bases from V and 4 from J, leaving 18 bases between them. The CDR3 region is CASLETGTGPDTQYF. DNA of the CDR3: TGTGCCAGCTTGGAAACAGGGACTGGGCCAGATACGCAGTATTTT.

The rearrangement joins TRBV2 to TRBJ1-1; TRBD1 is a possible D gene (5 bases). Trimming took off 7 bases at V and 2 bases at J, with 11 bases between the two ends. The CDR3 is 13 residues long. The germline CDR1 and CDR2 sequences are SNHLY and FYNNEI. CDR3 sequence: CASMVRGNTEAFF. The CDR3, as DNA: TGTGCCAGCATGGTAAGGGGAAACACTGAAGCTTTCTTT. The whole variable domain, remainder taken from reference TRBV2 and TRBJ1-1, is EPEVTQTPSHQVTQMGQEVILRCVPISNHLYFYWYRQILGQKVEFLVSFYNNEISEKSEIFDDQFSVERPDGSNFTLKIRSTKLEDSAMYFCASMVRGNTEAFFGQGTRLTVV.

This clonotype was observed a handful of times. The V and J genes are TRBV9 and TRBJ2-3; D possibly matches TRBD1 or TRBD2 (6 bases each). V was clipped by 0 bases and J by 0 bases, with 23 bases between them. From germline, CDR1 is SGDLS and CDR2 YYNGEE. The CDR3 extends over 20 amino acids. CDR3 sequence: CASSVDGGGRGRASTDTQYF. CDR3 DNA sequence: TGTGCCAGCAGCGTAGATGGAGGGGGTAGGGGACGTGCTAGCACAGATACGCAGTATTTT.

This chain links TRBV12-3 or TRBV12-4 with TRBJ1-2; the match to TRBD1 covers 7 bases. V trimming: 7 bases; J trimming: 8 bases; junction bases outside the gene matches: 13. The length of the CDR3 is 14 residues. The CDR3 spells CASTHSRVGGGYTF. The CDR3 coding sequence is TGTGCCAGCACCCATAGCCGGGTAGGGGGCGGCTACACCTTC.

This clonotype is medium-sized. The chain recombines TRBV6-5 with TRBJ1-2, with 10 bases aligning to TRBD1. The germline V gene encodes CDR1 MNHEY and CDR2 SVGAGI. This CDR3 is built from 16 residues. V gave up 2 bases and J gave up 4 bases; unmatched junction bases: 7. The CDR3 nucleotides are TGTGCCAGCAGTTACATAAGGACAGGGGGGAGCTATGGCTACACCTTC. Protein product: CASSYIRTGGSYGYTF.

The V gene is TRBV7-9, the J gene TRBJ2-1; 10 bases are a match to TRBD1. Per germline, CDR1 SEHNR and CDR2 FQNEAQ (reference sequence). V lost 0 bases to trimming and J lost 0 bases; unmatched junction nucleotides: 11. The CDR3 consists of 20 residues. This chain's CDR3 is CASSLAIPGTGVFSYNEQFF. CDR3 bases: TGTGCCAGCAGCTTAGCCATCCCCGGGACAGGGGTCTTCTCCTACAATGAGCAGTTCTTC. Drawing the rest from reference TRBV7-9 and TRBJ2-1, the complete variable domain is DTGVSQNPRHKITKRGQNVTFRCDPISEHNRLYWYRQTLGQGPEFLTYFQNEAQLEKSRLLSDRFSAERPKGSFSTLEIQRTEQGDSAMYLCASSLAIPGTGVFSYNEQFFGPGTRLTVL.

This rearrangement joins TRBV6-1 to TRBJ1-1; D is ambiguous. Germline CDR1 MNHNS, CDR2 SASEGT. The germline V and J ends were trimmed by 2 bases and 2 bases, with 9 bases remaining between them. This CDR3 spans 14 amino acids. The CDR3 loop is CASSEPGLNTEAFF. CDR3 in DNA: TGTGCCAGCAGTGAACCGGGTTTAAACACTGAAGCTTTCTTT.

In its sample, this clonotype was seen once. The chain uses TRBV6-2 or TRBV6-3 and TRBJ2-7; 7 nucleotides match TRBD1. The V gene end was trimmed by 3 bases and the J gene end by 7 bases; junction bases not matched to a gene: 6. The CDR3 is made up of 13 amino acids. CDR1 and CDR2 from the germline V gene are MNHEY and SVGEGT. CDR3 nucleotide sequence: TGTGCCAGCAGTTATGGGACAGTTAGAGAGCAGTACTTC. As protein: CASSYGTVREQYF.

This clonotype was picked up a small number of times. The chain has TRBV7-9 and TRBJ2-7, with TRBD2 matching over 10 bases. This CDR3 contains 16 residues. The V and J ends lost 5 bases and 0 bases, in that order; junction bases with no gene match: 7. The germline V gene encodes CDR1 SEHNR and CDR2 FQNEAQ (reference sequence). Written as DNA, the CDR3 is TGTGCCAGCAGCCCATATAGCGGGGGGCACTCCTACGAGCAGTACTTC. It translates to CASSPYSGGHSYEQYF. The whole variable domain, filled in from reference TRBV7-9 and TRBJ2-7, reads DTGVSQNPRHKITKRGQNVTFRCDPISEHNRLYWYRQTLGQGPEFLTYFQNEAQLEKSRLLSDRFSAERPKGSFSTLEIQRTEQGDSAMYLCASSPYSGGHSYEQYFGPGTRLTVT.

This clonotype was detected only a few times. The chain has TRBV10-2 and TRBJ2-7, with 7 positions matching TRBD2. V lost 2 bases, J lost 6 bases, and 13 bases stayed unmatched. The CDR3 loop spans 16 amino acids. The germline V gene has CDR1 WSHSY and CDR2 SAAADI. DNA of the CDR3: TGCGCCAGCAGTGAGGCGTTAGCGGGCCGTAGTGGCGAGCAGTACTTC. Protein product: CASSEALAGRSGEQYF.

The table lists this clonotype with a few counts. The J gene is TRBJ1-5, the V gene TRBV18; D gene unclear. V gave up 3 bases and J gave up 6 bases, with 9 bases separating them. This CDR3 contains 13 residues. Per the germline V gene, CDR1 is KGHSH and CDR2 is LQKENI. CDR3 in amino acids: CASSPEGSQPQHF. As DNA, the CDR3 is TGTGCCAGCTCACCGGAGGGTAGTCAGCCCCAGCATTTT.

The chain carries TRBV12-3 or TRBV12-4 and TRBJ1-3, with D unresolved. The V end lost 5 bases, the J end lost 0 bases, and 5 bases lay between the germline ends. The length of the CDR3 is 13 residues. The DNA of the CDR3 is TGTGCCAGCAGTCCGGTCTCTGGAAACACCATATATTTT. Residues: CASSPVSGNTIYF.

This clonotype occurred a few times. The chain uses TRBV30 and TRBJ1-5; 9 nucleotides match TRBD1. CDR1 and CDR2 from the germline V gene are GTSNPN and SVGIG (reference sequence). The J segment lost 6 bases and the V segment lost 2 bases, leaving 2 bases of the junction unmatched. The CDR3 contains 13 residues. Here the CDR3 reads CAWSQTGGQPQHF. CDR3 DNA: TGTGCCTGGAGTCAGACAGGGGGTCAGCCCCAGCATTTT.

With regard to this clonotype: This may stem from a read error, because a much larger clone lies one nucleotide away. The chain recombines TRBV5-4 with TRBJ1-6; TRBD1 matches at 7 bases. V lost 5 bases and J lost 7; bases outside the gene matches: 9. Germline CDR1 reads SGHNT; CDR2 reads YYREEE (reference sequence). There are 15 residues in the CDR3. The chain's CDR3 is CASSPRQGENSPLHF. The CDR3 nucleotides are TGTGCCAGCAGTCCTAGACAGGGTGAAAATTCACCCCTCCACTTT.

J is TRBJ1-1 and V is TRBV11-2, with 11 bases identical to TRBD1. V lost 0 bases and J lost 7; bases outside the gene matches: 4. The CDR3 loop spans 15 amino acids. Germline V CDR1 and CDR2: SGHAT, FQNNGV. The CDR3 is CASSLDLGTGGEAFF. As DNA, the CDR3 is TGTGCCAGCAGCTTAGATCTAGGGACAGGGGGTGAAGCTTTCTTT.

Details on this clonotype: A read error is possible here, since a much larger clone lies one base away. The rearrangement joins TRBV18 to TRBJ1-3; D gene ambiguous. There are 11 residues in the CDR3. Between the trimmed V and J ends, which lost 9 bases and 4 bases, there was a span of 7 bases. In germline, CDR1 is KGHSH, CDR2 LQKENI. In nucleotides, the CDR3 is TGTGCCAGGTCGGCGGGAAACACCATATATTTT. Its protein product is CARSAGNTIYF.

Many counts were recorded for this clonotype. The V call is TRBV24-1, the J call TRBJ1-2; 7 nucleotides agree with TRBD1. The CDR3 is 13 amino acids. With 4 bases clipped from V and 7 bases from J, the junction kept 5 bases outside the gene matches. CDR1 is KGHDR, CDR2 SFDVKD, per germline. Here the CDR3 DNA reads TGTGCCACCAGTGAGACAGGGTTTGGTGGCTACACCTTC. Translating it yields CATSETGFGGYTF.

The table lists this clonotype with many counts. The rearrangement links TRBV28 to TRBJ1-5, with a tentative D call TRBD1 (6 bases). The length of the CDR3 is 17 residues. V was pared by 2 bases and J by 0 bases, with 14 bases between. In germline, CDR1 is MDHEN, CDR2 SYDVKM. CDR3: CASSLGGGGNSNQPQHF. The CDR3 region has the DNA TGTGCCAGCAGTTTAGGGGGCGGGGGGAATAGCAATCAGCCCCAGCATTTT.

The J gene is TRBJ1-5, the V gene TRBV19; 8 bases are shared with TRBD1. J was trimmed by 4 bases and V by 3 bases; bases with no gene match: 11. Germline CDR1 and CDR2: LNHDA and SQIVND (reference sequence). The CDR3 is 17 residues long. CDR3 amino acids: CASSIGGRGPGNQPQHF. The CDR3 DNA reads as TGTGCCAGTAGTATTGGGGGCAGGGGGCCGGGTAATCAGCCCCAGCATTTT.

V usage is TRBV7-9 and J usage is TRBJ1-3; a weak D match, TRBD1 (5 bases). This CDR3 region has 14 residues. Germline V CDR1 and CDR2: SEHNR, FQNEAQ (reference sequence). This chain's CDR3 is CAATPGVTGNTIYF. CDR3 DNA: TGTGCAGCTACACCGGGGGTGACTGGAAACACCATATATTTT.

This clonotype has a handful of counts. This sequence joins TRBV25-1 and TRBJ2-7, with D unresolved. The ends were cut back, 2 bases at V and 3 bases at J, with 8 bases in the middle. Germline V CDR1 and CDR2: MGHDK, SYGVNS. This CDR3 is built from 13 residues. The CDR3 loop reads CASSEVGFYEQYF. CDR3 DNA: TGTGCCAGCAGTGAAGTTGGGTTCTACGAGCAGTACTTC.

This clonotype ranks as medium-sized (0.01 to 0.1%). CDR3 coding DNA: TGTGCCAGCAGTCAAGGACAGGGAAAGAACACTGAAGCTTTCTTT. Protein product: CASSQGQGKNTEAFF. This chain uses TRBV27 with TRBJ1-1; TRBD1 agrees at 8 bases. CDR3 length: 15 amino acids. V gave up 5 bases and J gave up 1 base; unmatched junction bases: 6. CDR1 is MNHEY and CDR2 is SMNVEV in the germline V gene (reference sequence).

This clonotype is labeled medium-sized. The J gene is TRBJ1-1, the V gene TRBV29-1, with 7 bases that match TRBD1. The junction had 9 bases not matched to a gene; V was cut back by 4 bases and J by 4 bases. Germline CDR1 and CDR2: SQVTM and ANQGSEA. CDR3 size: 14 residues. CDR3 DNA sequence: TGCAGCGTTGGGGTCGACAGGGCGAGCACTGAAGCTTTCTTT. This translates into CSVGVDRASTEAFF.

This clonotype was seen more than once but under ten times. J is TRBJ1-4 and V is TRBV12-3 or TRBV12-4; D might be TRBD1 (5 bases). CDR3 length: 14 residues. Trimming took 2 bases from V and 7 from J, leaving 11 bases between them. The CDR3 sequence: CASSLSGTGEKLFF. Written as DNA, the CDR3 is TGTGCCAGCAGTTTATCAGGGACGGGTGAAAAACTGTTTTTT.

Written as DNA, the CDR3 is TGTGCCTGGAGTGGCGCCGGCTCTGGAAACACCATATATTTT. Protein product: CAWSGAGSGNTIYF. V gene TRBV30 combines with J gene TRBJ1-3; D gene ambiguous. The CDR3 consists of 14 residues. V shed 1 base and J shed 0 bases, with 7 bases lying between them. Germline V gives CDR1 GTSNPN, CDR2 SVGIG (reference sequence).